The 25 T cell receptor beta chains below were found in one sample sequenced in a study of cytomegalovirus exposure and HLA in healthy donors. PCR involved 60 Vbeta and 13 Jbeta primers. The repertoire was sequenced with immunoSEQ multiplex PCR; TCRdb's copy has only in-frame clones and lacks some. The sample has some 130,000 clones. Input material: PBMCs. Source of these receptors: a man between 18 and 35 years old in good health and CMV-seronegative.

The chain is built from TRBV28 and TRBJ1-3; D uncertain. Germline loops: CDR1 MDHEN, CDR2 SYDVKM. V lost 7 bases, J lost 0 bases, and 4 bases lay in between. The CDR3 consists of 12 residues. CDR3 region: CASTSSGNTIYF. In DNA, the CDR3 is TGTGCCAGCACCAGCTCTGGAAACACCATATATTTT.

The chain recombines TRBV5-1 with TRBJ1-4; 9 positions agree with TRBD1. Germline V gene lookup returns CDR1 SGHRS and CDR2 YFSETQ. The junction had 4 bases not matched to a gene; V was cut back by 0 bases and J by 4 bases. The CDR3 is made up of 16 amino acids. DNA of the CDR3: TGCGCCAGCAGCTTGGGATGGACAGGGGTTAATGAAAAACTGTTTTTT. This sequence encodes CASSLGWTGVNEKLFF.

This sequence joins TRBV27 and TRBJ2-7; tentatively, D is TRBD2 (6 bases). The germline V and J ends were trimmed by 5 bases and 2 bases, with 13 bases remaining between them. The CDR3 sequence is 14 residues long. Germline-derived CDR1 and CDR2 are MNHEY and SMNVEV (reference sequence). The CDR3 protein is CASSPGTPPYEQYF. The DNA of the CDR3 is TGTGCCAGCAGTCCCGGGACTCCTCCCTACGAGCAGTACTTC.

In the case of this clone: The junction and the germline gene differ at one end; a read error may be behind it. The V call is TRBV6-1, the J call TRBJ2-1, with D possibly TRBD1 on 6 matching bases. The CDR3 covers 15 residues. In germline, CDR1 is MNHNS, CDR2 SASEGT. The CDR3: CASSELQGSSNEQFF. As DNA, the CDR3 is TGTGCCAGCAGTGAGTTACAGGGATCCTCCAATGAGCAGTTCTTC.

J is TRBJ2-7 and V is TRBV4-1, with 8 bases matching TRBD1. The CDR3 sequence is 15 residues long. V lost 1 base, J lost 2 bases, and 4 bases stayed unmatched. The germline CDR1 and CDR2 sequences are MGHRA and YSYEKL. CDR3 sequence: CASSQAQGAAYEQYF. DNA for the CDR3: TGCGCCAGCAGCCAAGCCCAGGGGGCAGCCTACGAGCAGTACTTC.

The J gene is TRBJ1-3, the V gene TRBV4-1; 10 bases align to TRBD1. After removal of 4 bases from V and 2 bases from J, the junction contained 14 bases not matched to a gene. Germline-derived CDR1 and CDR2 are MGHRA and YSYEKL. This CDR3 has 19 residues. The CDR3 protein is CASSLRDRGPEQTGNTIYF. The CDR3 bases are TGCGCCAGCAGCCTCCGAGACAGGGGGCCGGAGCAGACTGGAAACACCATATATTTT.

The V and J genes are TRBV6-4 and TRBJ2-7; 8 nucleotides line up with TRBD2. The V and J ends lost 7 bases and 9 bases, in that order; junction bases with no gene match: 17. This CDR3 has 15 residues. Germline V gene lookup returns CDR1 MRHNA and CDR2 SNTAGT. The CDR3 DNA sequence: TGTGCCAGCAAAGCGACGGGGAAACAACTAGCGGCGCAGTACTTC. It yields the protein CASKATGKQLAAQYF.

J is TRBJ2-1 and V is TRBV4-1; 9 bases line up with TRBD2. CDR1 and CDR2 (germline): MGHRA, YSYEKL. The CDR3 covers 15 residues. J gave up 7 bases and V 3 bases, and 7 bases lay outside the gene matches. CDR3 in DNA: TGCGCCAGCAGCCAGGCGGGAGGGCCTAAAAATGAGCAGTTCTTC. Protein sequence: CASSQAGGPKNEQFF.

The CDR3 sequence is CASSHRTSGYYNEQFF. The CDR3 coding sequence is TGCGCCAGCAGCCATAGGACTAGCGGATACTACAATGAGCAGTTCTTC. The chain carries TRBV4-3 and TRBJ2-1; 10 positions agree with TRBD2. The germline V gene encodes CDR1 LGHNA and CDR2 YSLEER. CDR3 length: 16 amino acids. V dropped 3 bases and J dropped 3; count of bases not matched to a gene: 5.

The V call is TRBV5-4, the J call TRBJ2-7, with 12 bases lining up with TRBD2. V lost 4 bases to trimming and J lost 7 bases; unmatched junction nucleotides: 9. In germline, CDR1 is SGHNT, CDR2 YYREEE (reference sequence). There are 15 residues in the CDR3. CDR3 bases: TGTGCCAGCAGCGACCCTAGCGGGGGGGGTTTTGAGCAGTACTTC. Amino acid sequence: CASSDPSGGGFEQYF.

The rearrangement uses TRBV5-1 and TRBJ2-5; D ambiguous. Per the germline V gene, CDR1 is SGHRS and CDR2 is YFSETQ. V was pared by 1 base and J by 4 bases, with 11 bases between. The CDR3 consists of 14 residues. The CDR3 nucleotides read TGCGCCAGCAGCTTGTCGGGTCTTGGAGAGACCCAGTACTTC. This gives the protein CASSLSGLGETQYF.

V and J are TRBV14 and TRBJ1-2, with no clear D. Germline lookup yields CDR1 SGHDN and CDR2 FVKESK. This CDR3 has 13 amino acids. Trimming left V 1 base short and J 4 bases short, with 7 bases between. CDR3 sequence: CASSQGIGYGYTF. The CDR3 DNA reads as TGTGCCAGCAGCCAAGGCATCGGCTATGGCTACACCTTC. The whole variable domain, remainder taken from reference TRBV14 and TRBJ1-2, is EAGVTQFPSHSVIEKGQTVTLRCDPISGHDNLYWYRRVMGKEIKFLLHFVKESKQDESGMPNNRFLAERTGGTYSTLKVQPAELEDSGVYFCASSQGIGYGYTFGSGTRLTVV.

V is TRBV4-2 and J is TRBJ2-3; 16 bases are shared with TRBD2. CDR1 is LGHNA and CDR2 is YNFKEQ in the germline V gene. The CDR3 consists of 19 residues. Losses at the gene ends were 4 bases for V and 1 base for J; bases not matched to a gene: 8. The CDR3 nucleotides read TGTGCCAGCAGCCCGCAGGGACTAGCGGGGGGGCCCGGCACAGATACGCAGTATTTT. Translating gives CASSPQGLAGGPGTDTQYF.

CDR3 coding DNA: TGTGCCAGCAGTGGTGACAGCTATGGCTACACCTTC. Translated, it gives CASSGDSYGYTF. The chain employs TRBV25-1 and TRBJ1-2; D is possibly TRBD1 (5 bases). V lost 4 bases, J lost 4 bases, and 7 bases lay in between. From germline, CDR1 is MGHDK and CDR2 SYGVNS. The CDR3 length is 12 residues.

The chain links TRBV7-8 to TRBJ2-7; TRBD2 might be the D (5 bases). CDR3 length: 15 amino acids. Germline V gene sequence: CDR1 SGHVS, CDR2 FQNEAQ. V shed 4 bases and J shed 3 bases, with 16 bases lying between them. CDR3 amino acids: CASSSRLAGGYEQYF. CDR3 DNA sequence: TGTGCCAGCAGCTCTCGGCTTGCCGGAGGCTACGAGCAGTACTTC.

The gene calls are TRBV7-8 and TRBJ1-1, with unresolved D. Per the germline V gene, CDR1 is SGHVS and CDR2 is FQNEAQ. The CDR3 loop spans 13 amino acids. Trimming cost V 2 bases and J 7 bases, with 11 bases left between them. The CDR3 nucleotides read TGTGCCAGCAGCTTATCAACAGCGGTTGAAGCTTTCTTT. Its translation is CASSLSTAVEAFF.

This sequence joins TRBV9 and TRBJ2-2; 15 positions match TRBD2. This CDR3 has 16 residues. Germline CDR1 reads SGDLS; CDR2 reads YYNGEE. The trim removed 4 bases at V and 5 bases at J, leaving 3 bases unmatched. CDR3 coding DNA: TGTGCCAGCAGCTTCGGACTAGCGGGAGGGACCGGGGAGCTGTTTTTT. It translates to CASSFGLAGGTGELFF. Combining the CDR3 with reference TRBV9 and TRBJ2-2 gives the whole variable domain DSGVTQTPKHLITATGQRVTLRCSPRSGDLSVYWYQQSLDQGLQFLIQYYNGEERAKGNILERFSAQQFPDLHSELNLSSLELGDSALYFCASSFGLAGGTGELFFGEGSRLTVL.

The rearrangement links TRBV7-9 to TRBJ1-4, with D perhaps matching TRBD1 (6 bases). CDR3 size: 15 residues. The V gene lost 4 bases and the J gene lost 7 bases, with 16 bases spanning the gap. The germline CDR1 and CDR2 sequences are SEHNR and FQNEAQ (reference sequence). The CDR3 sequence is CASSSGRGGAEKLFF. The CDR3 coding sequence is TGTGCCAGCAGCTCCGGGCGGGGGGGCGCTGAAAAACTGTTTTTT.

V usage is TRBV28 and J usage is TRBJ2-1, with 9 bases matching TRBD1. The V and J ends lost 6 bases and 9 bases, in that order; junction bases with no gene match: 6. The CDR3 consists of 13 residues. Germline CDR1 reads MDHEN; CDR2 reads SYDVKM. CDR3 bases: TGTGCCAGCAGCAGCGGACAGGGGAGTGAGCAGTTCTTC. It yields the protein CASSSGQGSEQFF.

V gene TRBV5-1 combines with J gene TRBJ2-7; D gene ambiguous. Germline V gene lookup returns CDR1 SGHRS and CDR2 YFSETQ. Trimming shortened V by 0 bases and J by 0 bases, and 4 bases separated the two germline ends. This CDR3 spans 13 amino acids. CDR3 amino acids: CASSLDNSYEQYF. As DNA, the CDR3 is TGCGCCAGCAGCTTGGACAACTCCTACGAGCAGTACTTC.

The gene calls are TRBV7-2 and TRBJ2-1; maybe TRBD2 (5 bases). Germline values: CDR1 SGHTA, CDR2 FQGNSA. CDR3 length: 13 amino acids. Trimming left V 6 bases short and J 4 bases short, with 10 bases between. DNA for the CDR3: TGTGCCAGCAGGAGGGTTACGTACAATGAGCAGTTCTTC. The encoded protein is CASRRVTYNEQFF.

The chain has TRBV5-1 and TRBJ2-2, with 10 bases fitting TRBD1. J lost 4 bases, V lost 3 bases, and 6 bases had no gene match. The CDR3 extends over 16 amino acids. Germline lookup yields CDR1 SGHRS and CDR2 YFSETQ. This CDR3 is CASSSTGGLVTGELFF. The CDR3 DNA is TGCGCCAGCAGCTCGACAGGGGGCCTGGTCACCGGGGAGCTGTTTTTT.

This chain connects TRBV6-4 to TRBJ2-2, with 10 bases identical to TRBD2. This CDR3 spans 20 amino acids. CDR1 and CDR2 (germline): MRHNA, SNTAGT. Germline trimming cut 0 bases from V and 3 bases from J; bases unmatched to any gene: 13. The CDR3 sequence is CASSDSLYPSGGRDTGELFF. The CDR3 bases are TGTGCCAGCAGTGACTCGTTATATCCTAGCGGGGGACGCGACACCGGGGAGCTGTTTTTT.

The J gene is TRBJ2-2, the V gene TRBV6-1; no reliable D call. The CDR3 sequence is 13 residues long. V lost 4 bases, J lost 3 bases, and 6 bases lay in between. Germline assignment: CDR1 MNHNS and CDR2 SASEGT. CDR3: CASSARDTGELFF. The CDR3 bases are TGTGCCAGCAGTGCCCGGGACACCGGGGAGCTGTTTTTT.

The chain carries TRBV4-2 and TRBJ2-5; TRBD1 matches at 7 bases. The CDR3 loop spans 15 amino acids. CDR1 is LGHNA and CDR2 is YNFKEQ in the germline V gene. J was trimmed by 1 base and V by 0 bases; bases with no gene match: 2. CDR3 bases: TGTGCCAGCAGCCAAGAAGGGGACAGCCAAGAGACCCAGTACTTC. This encodes CASSQEGDSQETQYF.